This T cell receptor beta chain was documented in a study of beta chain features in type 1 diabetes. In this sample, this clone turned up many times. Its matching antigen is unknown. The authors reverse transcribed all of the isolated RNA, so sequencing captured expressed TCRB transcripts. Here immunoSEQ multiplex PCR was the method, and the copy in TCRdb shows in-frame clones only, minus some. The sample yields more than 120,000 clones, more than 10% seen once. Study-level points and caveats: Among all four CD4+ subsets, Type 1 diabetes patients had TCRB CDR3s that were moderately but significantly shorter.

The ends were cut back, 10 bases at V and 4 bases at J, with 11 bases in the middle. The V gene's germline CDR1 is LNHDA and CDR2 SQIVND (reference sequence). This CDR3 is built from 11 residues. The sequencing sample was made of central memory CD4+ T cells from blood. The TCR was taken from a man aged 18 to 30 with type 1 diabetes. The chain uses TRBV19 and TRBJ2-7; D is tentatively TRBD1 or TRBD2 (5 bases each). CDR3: CATGRRYEQYF. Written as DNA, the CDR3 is TGTGCCACGGGACGAAGGTACGAGCAGTACTTC.